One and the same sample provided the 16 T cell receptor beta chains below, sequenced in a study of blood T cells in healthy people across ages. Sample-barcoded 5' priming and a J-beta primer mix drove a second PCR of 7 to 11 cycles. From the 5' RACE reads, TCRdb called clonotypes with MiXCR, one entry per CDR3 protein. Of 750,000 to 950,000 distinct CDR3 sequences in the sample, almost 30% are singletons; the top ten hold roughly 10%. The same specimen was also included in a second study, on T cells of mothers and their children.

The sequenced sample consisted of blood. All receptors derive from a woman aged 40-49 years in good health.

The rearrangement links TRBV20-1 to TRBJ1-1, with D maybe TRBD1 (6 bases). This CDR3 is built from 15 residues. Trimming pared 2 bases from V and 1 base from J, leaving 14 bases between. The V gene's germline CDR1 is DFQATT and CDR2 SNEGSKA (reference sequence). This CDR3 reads CSARPRGGQNTEAFF. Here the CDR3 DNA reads TGCAGTGCTAGACCCAGAGGGGGACAGAACACTGAAGCTTTCTTT.

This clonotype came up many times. This chain's CDR3 is CASSGSESSYEQYF. CDR3 DNA: TGTGCCAGCAGCGGCAGCGAGAGCTCCTACGAGCAGTACTTC. The chain links TRBV12-3 or TRBV12-4 to TRBJ2-7; D is uncertain. Trimming took 6 bases from V and 0 from J, leaving 12 bases between them. The CDR3 has 14 residues.

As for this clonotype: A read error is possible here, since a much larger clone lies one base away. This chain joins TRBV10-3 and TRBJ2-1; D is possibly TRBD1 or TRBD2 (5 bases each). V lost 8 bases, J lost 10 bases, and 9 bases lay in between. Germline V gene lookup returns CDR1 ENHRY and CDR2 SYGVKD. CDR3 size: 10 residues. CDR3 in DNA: TGTGCCATCGGGGGATACGAGCAGTTCTTC. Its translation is CAIGGYEQFF.

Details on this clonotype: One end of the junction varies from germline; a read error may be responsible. The CDR3 reads CAGRPPGHGYTF. The CDR3 bases are TGTGCCGGCAGACCTCCGGGCCATGGCTACACCTTC. This chain uses TRBV7-8 with TRBJ1-2; D not resolved. CDR3 size: 12 residues. Germline V gene sequence: CDR1 SGHVS, CDR2 FQNEAQ. The complete variable domain, with remaining parts taken from reference TRBV7-8 and TRBJ1-2, reads GAGVSQSPRYKVAKRGQDVALRCDPISGHVSLFWYQQALGQGPEFLTYFQNEAQLDKSGLPSDRFFAERPEGSVSTLKIQRTQQEDSAVYLCAGRPPGHGYTFGSGTRLTVV.

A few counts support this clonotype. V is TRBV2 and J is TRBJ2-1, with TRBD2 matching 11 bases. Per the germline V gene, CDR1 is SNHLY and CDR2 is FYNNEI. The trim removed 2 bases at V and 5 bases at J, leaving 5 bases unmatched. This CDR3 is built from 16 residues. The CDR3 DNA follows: TGTGCCAGCAGTGAAACCCTAGCGGGGGGACACAATGAGCAGTTCTTC. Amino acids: CASSETLAGGHNEQFF.

CDR3 in DNA: TGTGCCAGCAGGGTTTTCCTGGGGAGCACTGAAGCTTTCTTT. It yields the protein CASRVFLGSTEAFF. The rearrangement joins TRBV2 to TRBJ1-1; unclear D gene. CDR1 is SNHLY and CDR2 is FYNNEI in the germline V gene. Trimming cost V 6 bases and J 4 bases, with 15 bases left between them. There are 14 residues in the CDR3.

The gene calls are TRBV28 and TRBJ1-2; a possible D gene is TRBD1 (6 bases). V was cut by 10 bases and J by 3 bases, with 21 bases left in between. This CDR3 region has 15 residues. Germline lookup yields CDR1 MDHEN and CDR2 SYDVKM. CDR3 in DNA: TGTGCCAACAAGGGGGGTTGGAGGCTTCACTATGGCTACACCTTC. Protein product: CANKGGWRLHYGYTF.

CDR3 in amino acids: CSVTQKSNEKLFF. CDR3 DNA: TGCAGCGTCACACAGAAGTCTAATGAAAAACTGTTTTTT. This chain links TRBV29-1 with TRBJ1-4; D uncertain. CDR1 is SQVTM, CDR2 ANQGSEA, per germline. The V and J ends lost 6 bases and 3 bases respectively, with 11 bases between them. CDR3 length: 13 amino acids.

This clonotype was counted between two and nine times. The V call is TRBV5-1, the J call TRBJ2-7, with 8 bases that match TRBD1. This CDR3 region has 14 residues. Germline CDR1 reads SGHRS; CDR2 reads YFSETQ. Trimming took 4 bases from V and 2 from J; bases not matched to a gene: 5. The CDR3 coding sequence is TGCGCCAGCAGCACGGGACAGGACCCCTACGAGCAGTACTTC. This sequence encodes CASSTGQDPYEQYF. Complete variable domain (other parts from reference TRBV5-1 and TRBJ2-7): KAGVTQTPRYLIKTRGQQVTLSCSPISGHRSVSWYQQTPGQGLQFLFEYFSETQRNKGNFPGRFSGRQFSNSRSEMNVSTLELGDSALYLCASSTGQDPYEQYFGPGTRLTVT.

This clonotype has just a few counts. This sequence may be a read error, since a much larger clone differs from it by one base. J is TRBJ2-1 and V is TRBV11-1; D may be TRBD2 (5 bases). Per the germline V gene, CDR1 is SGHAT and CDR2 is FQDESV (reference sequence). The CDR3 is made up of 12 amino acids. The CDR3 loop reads CACSFVRTLQFF. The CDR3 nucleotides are TGTGCCTGCAGCTTCGTTCGGACTCTTCAGTTCTTC. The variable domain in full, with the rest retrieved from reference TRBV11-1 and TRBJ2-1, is EAEVAQSPRYKITEKSQAVAFWCDPISGHATLYWYRQILGQGPELLVQFQDESVVDDSQLPKDRFSAERLKGVDSTLKIQPAELGDSAMYLCACSFVRTLQFFGPGTRLTVL.

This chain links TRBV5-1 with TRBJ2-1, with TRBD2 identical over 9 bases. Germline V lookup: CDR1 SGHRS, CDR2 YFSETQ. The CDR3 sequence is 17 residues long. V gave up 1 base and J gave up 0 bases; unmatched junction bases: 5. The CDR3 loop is CASSLIAGATSYNEQFF. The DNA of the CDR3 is TGCGCCAGCAGCTTGATAGCGGGGGCCACCTCCTACAATGAGCAGTTCTTC.

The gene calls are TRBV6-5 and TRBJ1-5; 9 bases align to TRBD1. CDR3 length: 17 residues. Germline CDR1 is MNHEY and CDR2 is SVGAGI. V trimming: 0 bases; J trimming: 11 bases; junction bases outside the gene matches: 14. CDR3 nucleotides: TGTGCCAGCAGTTACTCCCCTCCGGGACAGGGACAACGAGCCCAGCATTTT. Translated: CASSYSPPGQGQRAQHF.

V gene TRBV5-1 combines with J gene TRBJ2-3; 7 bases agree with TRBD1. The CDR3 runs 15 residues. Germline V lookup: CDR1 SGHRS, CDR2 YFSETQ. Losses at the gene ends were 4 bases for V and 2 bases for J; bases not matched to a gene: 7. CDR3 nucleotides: TGCGCCAGCAGCCTGTGGGGACAGATCACAGATACGCAGTATTTT. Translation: CASSLWGQITDTQYF.

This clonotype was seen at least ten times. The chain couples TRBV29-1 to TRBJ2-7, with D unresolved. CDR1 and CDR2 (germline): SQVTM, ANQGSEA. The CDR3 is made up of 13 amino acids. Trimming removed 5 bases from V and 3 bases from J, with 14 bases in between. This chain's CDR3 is CSVYSTSGYEQYF. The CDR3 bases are TGCAGCGTTTACTCCACCTCAGGCTACGAGCAGTACTTC.

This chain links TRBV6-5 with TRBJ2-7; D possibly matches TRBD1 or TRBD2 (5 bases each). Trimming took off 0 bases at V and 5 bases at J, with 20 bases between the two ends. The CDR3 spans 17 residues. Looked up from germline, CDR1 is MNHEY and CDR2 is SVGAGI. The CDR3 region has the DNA TGTGCCAGCAGTTACTCGAGTGTAAGGGGCGGAGGAGACGAGCAGTACTTC. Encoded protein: CASSYSSVRGGGDEQYF.

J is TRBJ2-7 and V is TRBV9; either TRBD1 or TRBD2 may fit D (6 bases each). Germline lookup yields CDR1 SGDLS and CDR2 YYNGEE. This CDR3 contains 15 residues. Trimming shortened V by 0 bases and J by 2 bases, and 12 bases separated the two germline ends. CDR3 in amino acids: CASSVAGGPTYEQYF. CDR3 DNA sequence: TGTGCCAGCAGCGTAGCCGGGGGCCCAACCTACGAGCAGTACTTC.